The clone carrying this TCR beta chain was counted at least ten times. These data belong to a study of regulatory T cells in long-lasting Graves disease. Stated time point: newly diagnosed GD, antithyroid drugs for less than 3 months. The TCR library was made from RNA that had been extracted from PBMCs in TRIzol. The germline CDR1 and CDR2 sequences are DFQATT and SNEGSKA (reference sequence). V gave up 5 bases and J gave up 0 bases; unmatched junction bases: 5. The CDR3 length is 15 residues. CDR3 regions were amplified by Arm-PCR using iRepertoire HTBI primers to build TCR beta libraries. TCRdb re-analysed the multiplex PCR reads in MiXCR, keeping a single row per CDR3 protein. The sample has roughly 510,000 distinct CDR3 sequences, 15% to 20% seen once. Separately, the same data were catalogued under a study of T cells in Graves' hyperthyroidism and ophthalmopathy.

The chain couples TRBV20-1 to TRBJ2-3; 10 bases are shared with TRBD2. This receptor was identified in a man aged 18 to 30 with Graves disease. The sequences come from peripheral blood mononuclear cells (PBMCs), collected at new diagnosis, from a patient treated with antithyroid drugs. This chain's CDR3 is CSAVGLAASTDTQYF. CDR3 bases: TGCAGTGCTGTCGGACTAGCGGCTAGCACAGATACGCAGTATTTT.